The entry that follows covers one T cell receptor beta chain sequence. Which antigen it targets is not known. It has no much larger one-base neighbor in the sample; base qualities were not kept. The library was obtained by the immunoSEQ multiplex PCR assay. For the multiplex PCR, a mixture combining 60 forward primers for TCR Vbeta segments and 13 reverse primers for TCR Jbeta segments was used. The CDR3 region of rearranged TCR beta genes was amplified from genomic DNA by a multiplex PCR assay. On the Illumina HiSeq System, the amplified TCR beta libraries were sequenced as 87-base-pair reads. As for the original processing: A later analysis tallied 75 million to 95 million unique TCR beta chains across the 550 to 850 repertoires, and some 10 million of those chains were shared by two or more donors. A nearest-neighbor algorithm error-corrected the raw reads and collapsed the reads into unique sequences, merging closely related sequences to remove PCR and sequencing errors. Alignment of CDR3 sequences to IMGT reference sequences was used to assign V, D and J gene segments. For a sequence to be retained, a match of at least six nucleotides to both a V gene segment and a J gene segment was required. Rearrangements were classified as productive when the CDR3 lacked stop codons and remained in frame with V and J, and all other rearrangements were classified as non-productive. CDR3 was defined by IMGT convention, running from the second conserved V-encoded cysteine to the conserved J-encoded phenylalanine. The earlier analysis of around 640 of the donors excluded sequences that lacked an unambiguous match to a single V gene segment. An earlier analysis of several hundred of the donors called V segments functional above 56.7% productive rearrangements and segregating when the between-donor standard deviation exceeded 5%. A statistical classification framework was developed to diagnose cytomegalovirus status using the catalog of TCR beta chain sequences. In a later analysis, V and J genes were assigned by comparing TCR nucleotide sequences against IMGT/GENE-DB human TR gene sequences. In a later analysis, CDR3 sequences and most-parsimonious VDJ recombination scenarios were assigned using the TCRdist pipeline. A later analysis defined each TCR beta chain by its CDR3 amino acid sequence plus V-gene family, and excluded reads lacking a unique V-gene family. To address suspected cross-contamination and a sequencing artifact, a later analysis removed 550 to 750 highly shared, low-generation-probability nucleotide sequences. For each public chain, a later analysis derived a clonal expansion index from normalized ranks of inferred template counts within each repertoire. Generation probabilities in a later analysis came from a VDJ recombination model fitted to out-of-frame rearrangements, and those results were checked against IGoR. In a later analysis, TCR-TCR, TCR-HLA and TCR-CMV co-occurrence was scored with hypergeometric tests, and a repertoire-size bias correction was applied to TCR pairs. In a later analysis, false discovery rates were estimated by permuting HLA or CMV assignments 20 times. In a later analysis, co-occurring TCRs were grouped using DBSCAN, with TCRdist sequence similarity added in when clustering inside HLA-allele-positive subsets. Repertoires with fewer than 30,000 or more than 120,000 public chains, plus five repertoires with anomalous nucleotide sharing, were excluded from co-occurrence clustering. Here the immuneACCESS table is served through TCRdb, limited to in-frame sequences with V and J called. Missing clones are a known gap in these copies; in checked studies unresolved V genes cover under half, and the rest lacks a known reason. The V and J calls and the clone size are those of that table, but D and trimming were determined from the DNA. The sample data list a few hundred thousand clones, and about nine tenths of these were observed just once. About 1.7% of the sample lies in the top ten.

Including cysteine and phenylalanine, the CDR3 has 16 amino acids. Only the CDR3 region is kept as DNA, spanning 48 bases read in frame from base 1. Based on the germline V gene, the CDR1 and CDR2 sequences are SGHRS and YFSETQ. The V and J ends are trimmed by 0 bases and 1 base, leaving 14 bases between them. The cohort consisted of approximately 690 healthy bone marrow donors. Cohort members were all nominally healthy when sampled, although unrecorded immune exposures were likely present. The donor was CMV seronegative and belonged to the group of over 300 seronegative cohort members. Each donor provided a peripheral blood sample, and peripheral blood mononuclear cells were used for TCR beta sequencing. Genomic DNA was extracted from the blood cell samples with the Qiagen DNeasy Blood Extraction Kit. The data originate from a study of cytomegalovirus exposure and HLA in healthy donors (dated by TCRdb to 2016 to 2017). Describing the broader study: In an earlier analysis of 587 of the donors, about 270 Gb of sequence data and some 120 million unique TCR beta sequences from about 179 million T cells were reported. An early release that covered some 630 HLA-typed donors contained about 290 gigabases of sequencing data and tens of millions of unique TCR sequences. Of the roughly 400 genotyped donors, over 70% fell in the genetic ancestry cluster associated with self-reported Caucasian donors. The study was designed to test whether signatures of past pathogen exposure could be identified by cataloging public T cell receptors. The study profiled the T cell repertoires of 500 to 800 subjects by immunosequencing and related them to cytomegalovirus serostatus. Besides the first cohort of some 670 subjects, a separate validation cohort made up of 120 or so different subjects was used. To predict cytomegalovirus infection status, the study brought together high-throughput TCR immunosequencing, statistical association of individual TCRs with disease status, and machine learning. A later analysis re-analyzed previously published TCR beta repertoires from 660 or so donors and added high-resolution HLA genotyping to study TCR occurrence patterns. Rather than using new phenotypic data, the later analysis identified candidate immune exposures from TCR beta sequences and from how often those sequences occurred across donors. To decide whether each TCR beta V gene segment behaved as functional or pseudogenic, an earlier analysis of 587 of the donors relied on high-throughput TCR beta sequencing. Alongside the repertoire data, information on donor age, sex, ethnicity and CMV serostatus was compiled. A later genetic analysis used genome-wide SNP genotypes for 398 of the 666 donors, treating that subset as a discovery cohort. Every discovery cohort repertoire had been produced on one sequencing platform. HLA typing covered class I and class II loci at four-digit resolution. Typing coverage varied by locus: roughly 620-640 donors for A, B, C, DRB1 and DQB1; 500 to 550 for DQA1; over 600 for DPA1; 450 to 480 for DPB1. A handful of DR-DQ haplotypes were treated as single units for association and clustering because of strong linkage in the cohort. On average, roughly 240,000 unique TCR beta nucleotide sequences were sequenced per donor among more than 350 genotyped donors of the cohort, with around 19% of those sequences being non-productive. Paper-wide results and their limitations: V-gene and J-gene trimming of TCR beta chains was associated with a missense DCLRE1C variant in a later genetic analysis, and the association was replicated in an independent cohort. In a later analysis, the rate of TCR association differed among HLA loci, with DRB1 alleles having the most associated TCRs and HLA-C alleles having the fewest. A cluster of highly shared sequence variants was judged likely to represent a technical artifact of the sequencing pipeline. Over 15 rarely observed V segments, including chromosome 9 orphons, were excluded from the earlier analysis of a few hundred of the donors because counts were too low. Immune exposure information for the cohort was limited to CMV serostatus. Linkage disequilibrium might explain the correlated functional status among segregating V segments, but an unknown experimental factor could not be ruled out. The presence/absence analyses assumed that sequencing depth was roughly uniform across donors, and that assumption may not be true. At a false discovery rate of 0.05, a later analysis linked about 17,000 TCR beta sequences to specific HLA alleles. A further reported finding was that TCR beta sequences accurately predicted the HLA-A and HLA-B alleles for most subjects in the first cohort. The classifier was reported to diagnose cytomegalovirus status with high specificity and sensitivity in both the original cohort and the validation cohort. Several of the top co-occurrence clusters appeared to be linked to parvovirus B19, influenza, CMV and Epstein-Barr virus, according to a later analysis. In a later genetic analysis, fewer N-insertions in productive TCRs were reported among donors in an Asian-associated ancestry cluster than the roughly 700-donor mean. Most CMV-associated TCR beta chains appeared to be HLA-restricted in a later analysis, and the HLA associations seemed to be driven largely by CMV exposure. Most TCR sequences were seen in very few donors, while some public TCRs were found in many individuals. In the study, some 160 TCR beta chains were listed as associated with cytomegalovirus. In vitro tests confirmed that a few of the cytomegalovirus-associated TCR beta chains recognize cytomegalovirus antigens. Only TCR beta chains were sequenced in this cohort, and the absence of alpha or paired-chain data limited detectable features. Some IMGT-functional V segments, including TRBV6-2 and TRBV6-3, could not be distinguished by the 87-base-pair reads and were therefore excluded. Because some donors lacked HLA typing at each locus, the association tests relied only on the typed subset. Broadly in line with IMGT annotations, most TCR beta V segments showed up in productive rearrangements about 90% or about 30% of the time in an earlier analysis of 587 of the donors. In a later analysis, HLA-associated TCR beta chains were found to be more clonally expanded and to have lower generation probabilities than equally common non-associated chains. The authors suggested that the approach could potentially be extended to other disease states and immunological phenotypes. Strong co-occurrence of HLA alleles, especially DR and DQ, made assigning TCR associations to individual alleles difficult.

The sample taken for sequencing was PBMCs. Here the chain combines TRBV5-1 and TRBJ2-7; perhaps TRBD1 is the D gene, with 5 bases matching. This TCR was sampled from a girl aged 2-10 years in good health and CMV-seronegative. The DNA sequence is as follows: TGCGCCAGCAGCTTGGGACAGACCGGACCGTCCTACGAGCAGTACTTC. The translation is CASSLGQTGPSYEQYF.